The next 32 T cell receptor beta chains were all read from a single sample in a study of beta chain features in type 1 diabetes. Investigators reverse transcribed all isolated RNA, so they sequenced expressed TCRB transcripts. Sequencing used immunoSEQ multiplex PCR; TCRdb keeps in-frame clones, though not all of them. The top ten clones hold 0.03% to 0.04% of a sample with about 230,000 clones, over 9.5% of them seen once. Sequencing was done on a sample of naive CD4+ T cells from blood. The receptors here all came from a woman between 18 and 29 years old in good health.

A few counts support this clone. This chain links TRBV6-5 with TRBJ1-6, with 8 bases lining up with TRBD1. V was clipped by 6 bases and J by 7 bases; unmatched bases: 8. This CDR3 has 15 residues. Germline CDR1 and CDR2: MNHEY and SVGAGI. Here the CDR3 reads CASSRYGDRNSPLHF. Here the CDR3 DNA reads TGTGCCAGCAGCCGGTATGGGGACAGGAATTCACCCCTCCACTTT.

A few counts support this clone. The CDR3 DNA sequence: TGTGCCAGCAGCTTCACCAGGCTCAGGGTTAATCCCTACGAGCAGTACTTC. Protein: CASSFTRLRVNPYEQYF. V is TRBV7-2 and J is TRBJ2-7, with D maybe TRBD1 (5 bases). Between the trimmed V and J ends, which lost 3 bases and 2 bases, there was a span of 20 bases. The CDR3 is made up of 17 amino acids. Germline V CDR1 and CDR2: SGHTA, FQGNSA.

This chain links TRBV5-1 with TRBJ1-5, with TRBD1 as a possible D gene (5 bases). V gave up 4 bases and J gave up 5 bases, with 10 bases separating them. Germline V gives CDR1 SGHRS, CDR2 YFSETQ. The CDR3 runs to 13 residues. DNA of the CDR3: TGCGCCAGCAGCCCGGGGGTTGATCAGCCCCAGCATTTT. Translating gives CASSPGVDQPQHF.

This rearrangement joins TRBV5-1 to TRBJ2-7; TRBD2 agrees at 14 bases. J gave up 0 bases and V 3 bases, and 5 bases lay outside the gene matches. This CDR3 comprises 17 residues. CDR1 and CDR2 (germline): SGHRS, YFSETQ. Written as DNA, the CDR3 is TGCGCCAGCAGCTCGGGACTAGCGGGGGAGCTCTCCTACGAGCAGTACTTC. Amino acids: CASSSGLAGELSYEQYF.

In this sample, this clone turned up a few times. The chain couples TRBV30 to TRBJ2-7; 8 bases match TRBD1. Germline CDR1 and CDR2: GTSNPN and SVGIG (reference sequence). The CDR3 totals 15 residues. J lost 7 bases, V lost 3 bases, and 14 bases had no gene match. This chain's CDR3 is CAWRRTGTIFQEQYF. CDR3 bases: TGTGCCTGGAGAAGGACAGGGACAATTTTCCAGGAGCAGTACTTC.

This chain connects TRBV15 to TRBJ2-5, with 9 bases identical to TRBD1. The CDR3 runs to 15 residues. The germline V gene has CDR1 LNHNV and CDR2 YYDKDF (reference sequence). Unmatched junction bases numbered 5, after V lost 4 bases and J lost 2 bases. CDR3 nucleotide sequence: TGTGCCACCAGCATGGACAGGGGAAGGCAAGAGACCCAGTACTTC. Its protein is CATSMDRGRQETQYF.

This chain joins TRBV10-3 and TRBJ1-2, with 7 nucleotides matching TRBD1. The CDR3 consists of 15 residues. Per germline, CDR1 ENHRY and CDR2 SYGVKD. V lost 6 bases to trimming and J lost 0 bases; unmatched junction nucleotides: 7. The CDR3 nucleotides read TGTGCCATCAGGGGACAGATTGATACTAACTATGGCTACACCTTC. Translation: CAIRGQIDTNYGYTF.

This clone came up a few times. V is TRBV7-2 and J is TRBJ1-5, with 9 bases identical to TRBD1. The CDR3 sequence is 15 residues long. Germline loops: CDR1 SGHTA, CDR2 FQGNSA. V lost 4 bases to trimming and J lost 7 bases; unmatched junction nucleotides: 8. In DNA, the CDR3 is TGTGCCAGCAGCTCGTTTACAGGGGGCGGACAGCCCCAGCATTTT. It specifies CASSSFTGGGQPQHF.

Details on this clone: One end of the junction varies from germline; a read error may be responsible. The genes are TRBV4-1 and TRBJ2-1; possibly TRBD1 for D (5 bases). The CDR3 has 16 amino acids. CDR1 MGHRA and CDR2 YSYEKL come from the germline V gene. CDR3 nucleotides: TGTGCCAGCAGCCAGGATCCCAGGGCTCTTTACAATGAGCAGTTCTTC. Translation: CASSQDPRALYNEQFF.

The rearrangement uses TRBV6-1 and TRBJ1-1, with a tentative D call TRBD1 (5 bases). The CDR3 is 17 residues long. Trimming left V 1 base short and J 1 base short, with 16 bases between. Germline values: CDR1 MNHNS, CDR2 SASEGT. The CDR3 spells CASSEVGRGPPNTEAFF. CDR3 DNA: TGTGCCAGCAGTGAAGTAGGAAGGGGCCCGCCGAACACTGAAGCTTTCTTT.

The V call is TRBV18, the J call TRBJ2-1; TRBD2 matches 12 bases. Trimming at V came to 6 bases and at J to 4 bases, leaving 7 bases not matched to a gene. Germline lookup yields CDR1 KGHSH and CDR2 LQKENI. The CDR3 covers 16 residues. CDR3 coding DNA: TGTGCCAGCTCCTGGACTAGCGGGATGGGGTACAATGAGCAGTTCTTC. Encoded protein: CASSWTSGMGYNEQFF.

The chain carries TRBV6-1 and TRBJ2-1; possible D gene TRBD2, 6 bases. The CDR3 is made up of 15 amino acids. Trimming pared 4 bases from V and 0 bases from J, leaving 10 bases between. The germline V gene encodes CDR1 MNHNS and CDR2 SASEGT. CDR3 DNA sequence: TGTGCCAGCAGTGGACTAGGGGACTCCTACAATGAGCAGTTCTTC. Translated, it gives CASSGLGDSYNEQFF.

This clone was observed a handful of times. The chain links TRBV7-9 to TRBJ1-1; D is ambiguous. The CDR3 loop spans 13 amino acids. Germline V CDR1 and CDR2: SEHNR, FQNEAQ (reference sequence). Between the trimmed V and J ends, which lost 2 bases and 3 bases, there was a span of 7 bases. The CDR3 sequence is CASSLKADTEAFF. CDR3 nucleotide sequence: TGTGCCAGCAGCTTAAAGGCGGACACTGAAGCTTTCTTT.

This clone was found a few times. The chain links TRBV9 to TRBJ2-1; 13 bases agree with TRBD2. J gave up 9 bases and V 6 bases, and 9 bases lay outside the gene matches. The CDR3 runs to 15 residues. The germline CDR1 and CDR2 sequences are SGDLS and YYNGEE. Here the CDR3 DNA reads TGTGCCAGCACTAACATAGGACTAGCGGGAGTTGAGCAGTTCTTC. Translated: CASTNIGLAGVEQFF.

This clone was recorded many times. The chain joins TRBV7-9 to TRBJ2-5; D perhaps matches TRBD2 (6 bases). The CDR3 has 13 residues. The V gene's germline CDR1 is SEHNR and CDR2 FQNEAQ (reference sequence). V was clipped by 6 bases and J by 5 bases, with 13 bases between them. The CDR3 coding sequence is TGTGCCAGCAGTCGCCGGGGGTCCGAGACCCAGTACTTC. The encoded protein is CASSRRGSETQYF.

The V call is TRBV14, the J call TRBJ2-2, with a tentative D call TRBD1 (5 bases). The length of the CDR3 is 17 residues. Trimming pared 0 bases from V and 5 bases from J, leaving 16 bases between. Germline V lookup: CDR1 SGHDN, CDR2 FVKESK. DNA for the CDR3: TGTGCCAGCAGCCAAGAAATGGGGCGCCTGCCGACCGGGGAGCTGTTTTTT. Its protein product is CASSQEMGRLPTGELFF.

This clone has just a few counts. In nucleotides, the CDR3 is TGTGCCAGCAGCTTAACCGAGGTCACTGAAGCTTTCTTT. Translation gives CASSLTEVTEAFF. The chain uses TRBV7-3 and TRBJ1-1; D gene unclear. CDR3 length equals 13 residues. CDR1 SGHTA and CDR2 FQGTGA come from the germline V gene. V was shortened by 0 bases and J by 4 bases, with 6 bases between the two germline ends. Full variable domain (outside the CDR3, taken from reference TRBV7-3 and TRBJ1-1): GAGVSQTPSNKVTEKGKYVELRCDPISGHTALYWYRQSLGQGPEFLIYFQGTGAADDSGLPNDRFFAVRPEGSVSTLKIQRTERGDSAVYLCASSLTEVTEAFFGQGTRLTVV.

The V and J genes are TRBV6-6 and TRBJ1-4, with unresolved D. The germline CDR1 and CDR2 sequences are MNHNY and SVGAGI (reference sequence). This CDR3 has 14 residues. V shed 6 bases and J shed 0 bases, with 8 bases lying between them. CDR3 DNA: TGTGCCAGCAGGTTACAGTCAACTAATGAAAAACTGTTTTTT. Encoded protein: CASRLQSTNEKLFF.

The chain recombines TRBV6-1 with TRBJ2-2; TRBD2 is a possible D gene (5 bases). V shed 4 bases and J shed 0 bases, with 9 bases lying between them. This CDR3 is 15 amino acids long. The V gene's germline CDR1 is MNHNS and CDR2 SASEGT. The CDR3 here is CASSVARANTGELFF. The CDR3 DNA follows: TGTGCCAGCAGTGTAGCGCGTGCGAACACCGGGGAGCTGTTTTTT.

This clone was recorded a few times. This chain links TRBV7-2 with TRBJ2-4; D unclear. The V end was cut by 4 bases, the J end by 6 bases, with 10 bases between. The V gene's germline CDR1 is SGHTA and CDR2 FQGNSA. This CDR3 spans 13 amino acids. This CDR3 is CASSYQLVNIQYF. CDR3 nucleotide sequence: TGTGCCAGCAGCTACCAACTGGTAAACATTCAGTACTTC.

This sequence joins TRBV30 and TRBJ2-7; TRBD1 matches 8 bases. The V and J ends lost 2 bases and 3 bases, in that order; junction bases with no gene match: 12. This CDR3 is 16 amino acids long. Germline values: CDR1 GTSNPN, CDR2 SVGIG (reference sequence). CDR3 region: CAWSPRTGTGSYEQYF. The CDR3 DNA is TGTGCCTGGAGTCCACGGACCGGGACAGGTAGCTACGAGCAGTACTTC.

This clone was observed a handful of times. This chain joins TRBV29-1 and TRBJ2-1; 8 bases fit TRBD2. Germline CDR1 reads SQVTM; CDR2 reads ANQGSEA. CDR3 length equals 16 residues. V lost 8 bases and J lost 2; bases outside the gene matches: 14. This CDR3 is CSTGGRGGGTYNEQFF. As DNA, the CDR3 is TGCAGCACGGGAGGTCGGGGCGGGGGGACCTACAATGAGCAGTTCTTC.

The chain couples TRBV5-4 to TRBJ2-5; TRBD2 agrees at 10 bases. CDR1 is SGHNT, CDR2 YYREEE, per germline (reference sequence). The CDR3 spans 15 residues. The V gene end was trimmed by 4 bases and the J gene end by 4 bases; junction bases not matched to a gene: 7. The CDR3 nucleotides are TGTGCCAGCAGCGTACAGGGACTAGCGCGAGAGACCCAGTACTTC. Its translation: CASSVQGLARETQYF.

This chain joins TRBV30 and TRBJ1-1; D uncertain. The germline CDR1 and CDR2 sequences are GTSNPN and SVGIG (reference sequence). V lost 4 bases to trimming and J lost 0 bases, with 12 bases between them. The CDR3 runs 14 residues. DNA of the CDR3: TGTGCCTGGAATTTGTACAGTATGAACACTGAAGCTTTCTTT. This gives the protein CAWNLYSMNTEAFF.

The CDR3 DNA sequence: TGTGCCACGCGCTCACAGGGGGCGGACACCGGGGAGCTGTTTTTT. As protein: CATRSQGADTGELFF. V is TRBV7-6 and J is TRBJ2-2; TRBD1 matches 9 bases. V trimming: 10 bases; J trimming: 3 bases; junction bases outside the gene matches: 9. From germline, CDR1 is SGHVS and CDR2 FNYEAQ. The CDR3 has 15 amino acids. The whole variable domain, remainder taken from reference TRBV7-6 and TRBJ2-2, is GAGVSQSPRYKVTKRGQDVALRCDPISGHVSLYWYRQALGQGPEFLTYFNYEAQQDKSGLPNDRFSAERPEGSISTLTIQRTEQRDSAMYRCATRSQGADTGELFFGEGSRLTVL.

This clone was seen a handful of times. V is TRBV30 and J is TRBJ1-5; no clear D gene. The CDR3 runs 15 residues. V dropped 3 bases and J dropped 0 bases, with 12 bases sitting between them. Germline V gives CDR1 GTSNPN, CDR2 SVGIG (reference sequence). Here the CDR3 reads CAWSPPSVSNQPQHF. CDR3 DNA sequence: TGTGCCTGGAGCCCACCCTCAGTTAGCAATCAGCCCCAGCATTTT.

This clone showed up just a few times. The chain links TRBV7-9 to TRBJ1-1, with TRBD1 matching over 10 bases. V trimming: 6 bases; J trimming: 4 bases; junction bases outside the gene matches: 8. The CDR3 spans 15 residues. Germline CDR1 reads SEHNR; CDR2 reads FQNEAQ (reference sequence). In DNA, the CDR3 is TGTGCCAGCAGGGCAGACAGGGGGCGCGGCACTGAAGCTTTCTTT. Translation gives CASRADRGRGTEAFF.

The chain combines TRBV19 with TRBJ2-1; TRBD2 matches 7 bases. With 3 bases clipped from V and 7 bases from J, the junction kept 3 bases outside the gene matches. Germline CDR1 reads LNHDA; CDR2 reads SQIVND (reference sequence). This CDR3 spans 13 amino acids. The CDR3 DNA reads as TGTGCCAGTAGTATTGGTAGCGGGAATGAGCAGTTCTTC. Residues: CASSIGSGNEQFF.

This chain connects TRBV6-5 to TRBJ1-1; perhaps TRBD1 as D (6 bases). Germline CDR1 is MNHEY and CDR2 is SVGAGI. Trimming stripped 6 bases from V and 1 base from J, with 15 bases between. The CDR3 has 15 residues. CDR3: CASRTTGQRNTEAFF. The CDR3, as DNA: TGTGCCAGCAGAACAACCGGACAGAGGAACACTGAAGCTTTCTTT.

The V gene is TRBV30, the J gene TRBJ2-3; no reliable D call. The CDR3 is 14 amino acids. Trimming pared 2 bases from V and 3 bases from J, leaving 12 bases between. Per the germline V gene, CDR1 is GTSNPN and CDR2 is SVGIG (reference sequence). CDR3 protein: CAWSPLPLTDTQYF. For the CDR3, the DNA is TGTGCCTGGAGTCCCCTCCCTCTAACAGATACGCAGTATTTT.

The table lists this clone with a few counts. This sequence joins TRBV30 and TRBJ1-2; D gene uncertain. The V end lost 2 bases, the J end lost 6 bases, and 22 bases lay between the germline ends. The CDR3 has 16 amino acids. From germline, CDR1 is GTSNPN and CDR2 SVGIG (reference sequence). Here the CDR3 DNA reads TGTGCCTGGAGTCCGAAGCCTAGGCAGCCTTCGAATGGCTACACCTTC. This sequence encodes CAWSPKPRQPSNGYTF.

This clone occurred a few times. J is TRBJ1-1 and V is TRBV7-9; D may be TRBD1 (5 bases). V was clipped by 5 bases and J by 1 base, with 14 bases between them. The CDR3 runs 15 residues. Germline-derived CDR1 and CDR2 are SEHNR and FQNEAQ (reference sequence). Here the CDR3 DNA reads TGTGCCAGCAGCCCACGGGGGGGTGGGAACACTGAAGCTTTCTTT. Its translation is CASSPRGGGNTEAFF.